By sample fraction, the clone carrying this TCR beta chain is medium-sized. Antigen: not known. The CDR3 length is 16 residues. V shed 4 bases and J shed 6 bases, with 21 bases lying between them. Treg sorting used a CD4+CD25+CD127-/low gate. Whole-study results and caveats: The TCR gene usage of tumor memory CD4+ T cells clustered together with blood and lymph node memory CD4+ cells and with lymph node naive CD4+ cells. Tumor Treg TCRs overlapped most with tumor naive CD4+ cells. Roughly 13% of tumor Treg sequences matched naive CD4+ cells.

The TRBV12-4/TRBJ1-2 clonotypes were amplified using barcode primers with ligated adaptors. One entry per CDR3 protein, called by TCRdb with MiXCR from the multiplex PCR reads. The data show about 630 distinct CDR3 sequences, with less than 6.5% seen just once and 33% held by the top ten. The gene calls are TRBV12-3 or TRBV12-4 and TRBJ1-2; maybe TRBD1 (6 bases). This sequence was found in a female donor with breast cancer. The sample taken for sequencing was tumor-infiltrating Tregs sorted from the breast tumor. This CDR3 reads CASSSLGHQINNGYTF. For the CDR3, the DNA is TGTGCCAGCAGTTCCCTGGGACACCAGATTAATAATGGCTACACCTTC.